This TCR beta chain was obtained from a study of cytomegalovirus exposure and HLA in healthy donors. Whole-study findings and limits: Generally TCR sequences proved uncommon, though certain public TCRs appeared in numerous donors.

The ends were cut back, 0 bases at V and 4 bases at J, with 6 bases in the middle. The CDR3 is 14 residues long. CDR1 MGHRA and CDR2 YSYEKL come from the germline V gene. No CMV serostatus entry exists for this donor. Primers for the PCR totalled 60 Vbeta and 13 Jbeta. TCRdb's table, derived via immunoSEQ multiplex PCR, lists solely in-frame clones and lacks some. Of some 61,000 clones in the sample, approximately 80% were seen once. With regard to this clone: Its target is unknown.

The chain recombines TRBV4-1 with TRBJ2-2, with D possibly being TRBD2 (6 bases). Sequenced sample: PBMCs. The receptor was isolated from a human donor in good health. The DNA for the CDR3 is TGCGCCAGCAGCCAAGAGGGGGGCACCGGGGAGCTGTTTTTT. Its protein product is CASSQEGGTGELFF.